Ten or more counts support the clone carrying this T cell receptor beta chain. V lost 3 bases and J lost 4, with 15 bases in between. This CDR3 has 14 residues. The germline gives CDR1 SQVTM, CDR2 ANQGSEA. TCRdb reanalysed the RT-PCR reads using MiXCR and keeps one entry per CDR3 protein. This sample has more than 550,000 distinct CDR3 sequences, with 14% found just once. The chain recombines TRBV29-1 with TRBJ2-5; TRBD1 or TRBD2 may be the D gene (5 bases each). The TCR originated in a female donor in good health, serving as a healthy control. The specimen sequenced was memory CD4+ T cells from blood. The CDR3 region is CSVDGGEGRETQYF. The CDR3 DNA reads TGCAGCGTTGATGGCGGAGAGGGACGAGAGACCCAGTACTTC.